The 9 T cell receptor beta chains reported below all come from one sample, sequenced in a study of T cell clones after liver transplantation (dated by TCRdb to between 2018 and 2021). The library was prepared using the immunoSEQ multiplex PCR assay. TCRdb mirrors the immuneACCESS table, restricted to in-frame sequences. Some clones are absent from its copies; in checked studies, under half trace to an unresolved V gene, and the reason for the others is unknown. This sample is represented by around 70,000 clones; 80% to 95% of them were singletons. In total, the top ten clones hold 0.8% to 1% of the sample. Sequences were derived from CD4+ T cells from blood, sampled about 26 months after liver transplant. These receptor sequences come from a human patient who received a liver transplant. Some T cells may originate with the graft donor following a transplant.

The chain joins TRBV5-1 to TRBJ2-1; TRBD2 matches 11 bases. The CDR3 is 18 amino acids. After removal of 0 bases from V and 8 bases from J, the junction contained 13 bases not matched to a gene. Germline lookup yields CDR1 SGHRS and CDR2 YFSETQ. The CDR3 loop is CASSLGRISGRAGDEQFF. CDR3 bases: TGCGCCAGCAGCTTGGGGCGGATTAGCGGGAGGGCCGGAGATGAGCAGTTCTTC.

CDR3 protein: CAIESGRNYGYTF. The DNA of the CDR3 is TGTGCCATCGAATCGGGGAGAAACTATGGCTACACCTTC. This sequence joins TRBV10-3 and TRBJ1-2; D gene uncertain. CDR1 ENHRY and CDR2 SYGVKD come from the germline V gene. Trimming took 8 bases from V and 2 from J, leaving 12 bases between them. CDR3 size: 13 residues.

This clone has only one observation. The V call is TRBV11-3, the J call TRBJ2-1; 8 nucleotides agree with TRBD1. The V gene's germline CDR1 is SGHNT and CDR2 YENEEA. CDR3 length: 15 amino acids. With V trimmed by 5 bases and J by 4 bases, 7 bases remained unmatched. CDR3 in DNA: TGTGCCAGCAGCAGTGGACAGGGCCGATACAATGAGCAGTTCTTC. Translated, it gives CASSSGQGRYNEQFF.

The DNA for the CDR3 is TGTGCCAGCAGTGATCTAACAGGGTGGGCAGATACGCAGTATTTT. Translation gives CASSDLTGWADTQYF. The chain is built from TRBV25-1 and TRBJ2-3; a weak D match, TRBD1 (6 bases). CDR1 and CDR2 (germline): MGHDK, SYGVNS. The CDR3 contains 15 residues. Trimming took 3 bases from V and 4 from J, leaving 14 bases between them.

This chain joins TRBV18 and TRBJ2-7; no reliable D call. The CDR3 is 13 amino acids. Germline V gene lookup returns CDR1 KGHSH and CDR2 LQKENI. V gave up 3 bases and J gave up 3 bases, with 9 bases separating them. In nucleotides, the CDR3 is TGTGCCAGCTCACCCGACCGTTACTACGAGCAGTACTTC. Translating it yields CASSPDRYYEQYF.

The J gene is TRBJ1-2, the V gene TRBV11-2; possibly TRBD1 for D (5 bases). The CDR3 extends over 13 amino acids. Between the trimmed V and J ends, which lost 5 bases and 7 bases, there was a span of 14 bases. CDR1 is SGHAT, CDR2 FQNNGV, per germline. The CDR3 region has the DNA TGTGCCAGCAGCGTGCTCGGGACGATTGGCTACACCTTC. As protein: CASSVLGTIGYTF.

CDR3 sequence (DNA): TGTGCCAGCACGGGAGCCTCCCGTAGGGGTACGCAGTATTTT. Translation gives CASTGASRRGTQYF. The V and J genes are TRBV11-3 and TRBJ2-3; D might be TRBD2 (6 bases). With 7 bases removed from V and 8 bases from J, the gap between germline ends came to 19 bases. From germline, CDR1 is SGHNT and CDR2 YENEEA. The CDR3 is 14 residues long.

The chain combines TRBV16 with TRBJ1-1; 7 bases map to TRBD1. The junction had 8 bases not matched to a gene; V was cut back by 3 bases and J by 10 bases. This CDR3 contains 13 residues. Germline loops: CDR1 KGHSY, CDR2 FQNENV. CDR3 sequence reads: CASSQRTGVGAFF. The CDR3 nucleotides read TGTGCCAGCAGCCAGCGGACAGGAGTTGGAGCTTTCTTT.

The chain is built from TRBV20-1 and TRBJ2-5, with D perhaps TRBD2 (6 bases). The CDR3 loop spans 11 amino acids. Trimming pared 5 bases from V and 5 bases from J, leaving 9 bases between. In germline, CDR1 is DFQATT, CDR2 SNEGSKA (reference sequence). CDR3 in amino acids: CSAVGGETQYF. In nucleotides, the CDR3 is TGCAGTGCTGTAGGAGGGGAGACCCAGTACTTC.